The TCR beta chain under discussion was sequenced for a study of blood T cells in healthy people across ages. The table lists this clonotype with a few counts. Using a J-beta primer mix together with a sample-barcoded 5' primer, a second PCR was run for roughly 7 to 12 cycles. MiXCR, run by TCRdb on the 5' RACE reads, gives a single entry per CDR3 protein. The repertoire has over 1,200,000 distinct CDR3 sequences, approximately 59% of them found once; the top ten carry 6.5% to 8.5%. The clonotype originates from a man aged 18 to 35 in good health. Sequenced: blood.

CDR3 protein: CASSQTGISTDTQYF. For the CDR3, the DNA is TGTGCCAGCAGTCAGACTGGTATTAGCACAGATACGCAGTATTTT. The J gene is TRBJ2-3, the V gene TRBV27; D is unresolved. V lost 5 bases to trimming and J lost 0 bases, with 12 bases between them. The CDR3 spans 15 residues. Germline CDR1 MNHEY, CDR2 SMNVEV (reference sequence).